This entry describes one T cell receptor beta chain. Its specificity is not known. This sample stems from a study of vaccination effects on CD4 cells after COVID-19. Study context: Vaccination of participants consisted of two doses of either the BNT162b2 or mRNA-1273 vaccine.

Antigen-specific CD4+ T cells were expanded (with viral peptide pools) by the ViraFEST assay ahead of sequencing. Following culture for about ten days, CD4+ T cells were isolated. Neither prior SARS-CoV-2 infection nor positive nucleocapsid antibodies were present in the vaccine recipients. The repertoire was sequenced with immunoSEQ multiplex PCR; TCRdb's copy has only in-frame clones and lacks some. The data contain 70,000 or so clones, around 78% of them singletons. Germline CDR1 and CDR2: KGHDR and SFDVKD. The junction had 6 bases not matched to a gene; V was cut back by 7 bases and J by 0 bases. This CDR3 has 15 residues.

The sample was CD4+ T cells from PBMCs cultured with SARS-CoV-2 spike peptides, taken before COVID-19 vaccination. The chain joins TRBV24-1 to TRBJ1-1; TRBD1 matches at 8 bases. This sequence originates from a human donor who received a COVID-19 vaccine. The DNA for the CDR3 is TGTGCCACCAGCCCGACAGGGGCCCTGAACACTGAAGCTTTCTTT. Translated: CATSPTGALNTEAFF.